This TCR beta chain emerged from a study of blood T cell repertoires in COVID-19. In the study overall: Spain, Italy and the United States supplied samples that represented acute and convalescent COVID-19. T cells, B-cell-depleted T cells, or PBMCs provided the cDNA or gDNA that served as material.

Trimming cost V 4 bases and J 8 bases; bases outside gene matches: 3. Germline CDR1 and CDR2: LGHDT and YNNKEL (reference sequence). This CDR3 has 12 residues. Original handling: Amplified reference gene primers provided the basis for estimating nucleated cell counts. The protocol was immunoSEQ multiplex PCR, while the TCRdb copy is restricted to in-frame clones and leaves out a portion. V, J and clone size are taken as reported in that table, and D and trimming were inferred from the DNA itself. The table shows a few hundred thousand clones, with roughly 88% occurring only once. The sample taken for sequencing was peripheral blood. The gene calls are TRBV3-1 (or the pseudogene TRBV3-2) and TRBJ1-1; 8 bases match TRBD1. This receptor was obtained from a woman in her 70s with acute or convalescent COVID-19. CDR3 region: CASSRGTGEAFF. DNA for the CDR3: TGTGCCAGCAGCCGGGGGACAGGCGAAGCTTTCTTT.